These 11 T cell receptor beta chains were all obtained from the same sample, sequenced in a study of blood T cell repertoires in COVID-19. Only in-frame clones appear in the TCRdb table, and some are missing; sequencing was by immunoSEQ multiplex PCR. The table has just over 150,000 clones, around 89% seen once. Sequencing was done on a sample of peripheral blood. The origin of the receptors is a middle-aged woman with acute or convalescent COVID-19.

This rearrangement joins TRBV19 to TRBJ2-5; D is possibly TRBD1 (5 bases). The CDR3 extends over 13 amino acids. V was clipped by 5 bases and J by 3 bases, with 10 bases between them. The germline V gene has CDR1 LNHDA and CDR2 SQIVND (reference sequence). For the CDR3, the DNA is TGTGCCAGTAGTCCCCTACAGGAAGAGACCCAGTACTTC. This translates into CASSPLQEETQYF.

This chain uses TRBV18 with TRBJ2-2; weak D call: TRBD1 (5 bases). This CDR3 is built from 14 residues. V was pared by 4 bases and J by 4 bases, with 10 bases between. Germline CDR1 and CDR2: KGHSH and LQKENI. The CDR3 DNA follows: TGTGCCAGCTCACAAACAGGAGCCACCGGGGAGCTGTTTTTT. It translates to CASSQTGATGELFF. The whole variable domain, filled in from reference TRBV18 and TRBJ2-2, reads NAGVMQNPRHLVRRRGQEARLRCSPMKGHSHVYWYRQLPEEGLKFMVYLQKENIIDESGMPKERFSAEFPKEGPSILRIQQVVRGDSAAYFCASSQTGATGELFFGEGSRLTVL.

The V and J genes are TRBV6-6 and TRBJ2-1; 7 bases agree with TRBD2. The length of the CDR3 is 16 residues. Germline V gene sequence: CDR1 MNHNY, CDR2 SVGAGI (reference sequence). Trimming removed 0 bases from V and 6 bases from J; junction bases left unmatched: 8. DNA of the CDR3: TGTGCCAGCAGTTACTCGACGGGGGAGGGCCGCAATGAGCAGTTCTTC. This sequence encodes CASSYSTGEGRNEQFF.

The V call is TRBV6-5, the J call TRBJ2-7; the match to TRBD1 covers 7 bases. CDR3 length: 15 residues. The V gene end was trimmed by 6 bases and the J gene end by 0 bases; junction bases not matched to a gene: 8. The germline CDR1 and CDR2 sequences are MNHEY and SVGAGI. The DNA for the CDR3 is TGTGCCAGCAGGGATAGACAGGGTAGCTCCTACGAGCAGTACTTC. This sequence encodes CASRDRQGSSYEQYF.

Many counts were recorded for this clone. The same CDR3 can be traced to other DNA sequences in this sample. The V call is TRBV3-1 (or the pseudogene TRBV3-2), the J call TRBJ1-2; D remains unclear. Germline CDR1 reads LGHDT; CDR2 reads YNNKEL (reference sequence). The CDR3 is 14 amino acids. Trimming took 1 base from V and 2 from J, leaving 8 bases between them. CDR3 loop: CASSQGAGNYGYTF. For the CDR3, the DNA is TGTGCCAGCAGCCAAGGAGCCGGGAACTATGGCTACACCTTC.

The CDR3 loop is CASSVGTGFEQYF. The CDR3, as DNA: TGTGCCAGCAGCGTAGGGACAGGGTTCGAGCAGTACTTC. J is TRBJ2-7 and V is TRBV9; 8 bases fit TRBD1. The CDR3 spans 13 residues. After removal of 0 bases from V and 6 bases from J, the junction contained 2 bases not matched to a gene. Germline loops: CDR1 SGDLS, CDR2 YYNGEE.

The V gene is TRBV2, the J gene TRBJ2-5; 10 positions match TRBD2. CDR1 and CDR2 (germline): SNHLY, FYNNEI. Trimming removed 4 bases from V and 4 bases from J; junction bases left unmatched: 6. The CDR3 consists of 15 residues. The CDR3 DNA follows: TGTGCCAGCAGTGTAGCTAGCGGGAGTAGAGAGACCCAGTACTTC. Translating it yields CASSVASGSRETQYF.

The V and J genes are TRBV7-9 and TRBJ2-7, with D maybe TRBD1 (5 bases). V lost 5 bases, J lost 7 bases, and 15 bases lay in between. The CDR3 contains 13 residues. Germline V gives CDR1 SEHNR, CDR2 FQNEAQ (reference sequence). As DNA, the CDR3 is TGTGCCAGCAGCCCGGAAGGGGCCATGGAGCAGTACTTC. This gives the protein CASSPEGAMEQYF.

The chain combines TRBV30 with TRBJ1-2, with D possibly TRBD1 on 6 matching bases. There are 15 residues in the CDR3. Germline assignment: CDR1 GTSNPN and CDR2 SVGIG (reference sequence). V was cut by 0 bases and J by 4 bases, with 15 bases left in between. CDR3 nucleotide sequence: TGTGCCTGGAGTGTACTCAGGGGAAATCGCTATGGCTACACCTTC. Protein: CAWSVLRGNRYGYTF. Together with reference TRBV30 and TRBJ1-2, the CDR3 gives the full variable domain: SQTIHQWPATLVQPVGSPLSLECTVEGTSNPNLYWYRQAAGRGLQLLFYSVGIGQISSEVPQNLSASRPQDRQFILSSKKLLLSDSGFYLCAWSVLRGNRYGYTFGSGTRLTVV.

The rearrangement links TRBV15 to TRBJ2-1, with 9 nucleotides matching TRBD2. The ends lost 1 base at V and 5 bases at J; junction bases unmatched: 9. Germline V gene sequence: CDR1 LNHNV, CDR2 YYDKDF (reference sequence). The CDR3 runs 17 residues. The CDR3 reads CATSRGAGGPSNNEQFF. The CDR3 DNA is TGTGCCACCAGCAGAGGGGCGGGAGGGCCCTCTAACAATGAGCAGTTCTTC.

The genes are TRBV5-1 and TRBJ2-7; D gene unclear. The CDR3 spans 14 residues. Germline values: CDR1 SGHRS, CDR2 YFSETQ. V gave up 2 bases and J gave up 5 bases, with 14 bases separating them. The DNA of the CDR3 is TGCGCCAGCAGCTTCGAGGCAATAAGCCACGAGCAGTACTTC. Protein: CASSFEAISHEQYF.